Included here is one T cell receptor (beta chain) sequence, with context. Its antigen is unidentified. V gave up 0 bases and J gave up 8 bases, with 11 bases separating them. The germline V gene has CDR1 SNHLY and CDR2 FYNNEI. The CDR3 has 14 amino acids. The data are from a study of CD8 T cells in Susac syndrome. Broader study findings: Maximal CD8+ clonal expansion in Susac was observed within TEMRA cells and among active patients.

The authors reverse transcribed roughly 0.5 to 1 ug RNA with random hexamers. Each CDR3 protein is one row after TCRdb ran MiXCR on the immunoSEQ multiplex PCR reads. The profile shows about 100,000 distinct CDR3 sequences, 95% of them singletons. The sequenced sample consisted of CD8+ T cells from PBMCs. The gene calls are TRBV2 and TRBJ2-1; possibly TRBD2 for D (5 bases). This clonotype was sampled from a human donor with Susac syndrome. The CDR3 sequence is CASSEAGSEDEQFF. The CDR3 DNA follows: TGTGCCAGCAGTGAAGCGGGGAGCGAGGATGAGCAGTTCTTC.